The following is a TCR beta chain sequence with its context. What it binds is not known. The time point here: late sampling 161 to 241 days after vaccination in a few convalescent patients. This sample's treatment: roughly 10-day PBMC culture with coronavirus spike peptide pools or control peptides (ViraFEST assay). The source of the sample is a study of vaccination and CD4 T cells after COVID-19. Overall study context: The stimulus for the cells was overlapping spike peptides derived from SARS-CoV-2, HCoV-NL63, HCoV-OC43 and HCoV-229E.

The Oncomine TCR Beta short-read assay sequenced DNA from cultured CD4+ T cells. MiXCR, applied by TCRdb to the PCR reads, yields one record per CDR3 protein. The sample lists fewer than 25,000 distinct CDR3 sequences, more than 30% occurring once. CDR3 length equals 14 residues. V lost 4 bases to trimming and J lost 6 bases, with 14 bases between them. In germline, CDR1 is SGHRS, CDR2 YFSETQ. The sequences come from CD4+ T cells from blood, cultured in vitro, collected about 7 months after SARS-CoV-2 vaccination. This sequence joins TRBV5-1 and TRBJ2-1, with a weak D call TRBD2 (5 bases). The sequence came from a human donor who had recovered from COVID-19. CDR3 region: CASSPGLEGNEQFF. The CDR3 DNA reads as TGCGCCAGCAGCCCCGGACTCGAGGGCAATGAGCAGTTCTTC.